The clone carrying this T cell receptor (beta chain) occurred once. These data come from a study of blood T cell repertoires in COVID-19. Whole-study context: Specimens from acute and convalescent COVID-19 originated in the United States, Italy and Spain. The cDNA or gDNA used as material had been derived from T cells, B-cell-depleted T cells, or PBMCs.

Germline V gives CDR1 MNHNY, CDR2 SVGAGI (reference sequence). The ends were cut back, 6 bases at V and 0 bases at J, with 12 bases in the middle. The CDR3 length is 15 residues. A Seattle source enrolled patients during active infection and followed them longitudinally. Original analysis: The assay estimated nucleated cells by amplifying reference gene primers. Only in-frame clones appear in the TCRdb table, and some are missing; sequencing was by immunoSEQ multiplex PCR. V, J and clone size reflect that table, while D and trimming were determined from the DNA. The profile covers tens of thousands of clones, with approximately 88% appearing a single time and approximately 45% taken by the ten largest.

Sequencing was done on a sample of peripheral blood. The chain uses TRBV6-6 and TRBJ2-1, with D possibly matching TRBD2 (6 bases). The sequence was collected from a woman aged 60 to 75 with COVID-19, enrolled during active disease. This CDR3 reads CASRAGLYSYNEQFF. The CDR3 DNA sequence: TGTGCCAGCAGGGCGGGACTCTACTCCTACAATGAGCAGTTCTTC.